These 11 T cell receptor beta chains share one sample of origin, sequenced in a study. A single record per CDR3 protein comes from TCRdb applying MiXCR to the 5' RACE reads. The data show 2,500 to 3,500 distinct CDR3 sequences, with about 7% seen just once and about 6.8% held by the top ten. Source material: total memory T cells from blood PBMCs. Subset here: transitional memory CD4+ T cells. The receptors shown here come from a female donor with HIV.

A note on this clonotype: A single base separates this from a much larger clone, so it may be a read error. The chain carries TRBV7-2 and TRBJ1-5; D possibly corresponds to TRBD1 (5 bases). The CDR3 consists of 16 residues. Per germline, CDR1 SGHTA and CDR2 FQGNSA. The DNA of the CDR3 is TGTGACAGCAGCTTAGGCCCAACCGGGGCAAATCAGCCCCAGCATTTT. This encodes CDSSLGPTGANQPQHF.

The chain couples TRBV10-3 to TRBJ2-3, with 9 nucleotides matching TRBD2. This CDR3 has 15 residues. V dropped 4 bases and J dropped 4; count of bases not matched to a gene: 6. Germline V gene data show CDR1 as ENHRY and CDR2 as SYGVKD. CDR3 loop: CAISGAGGASDTQYF. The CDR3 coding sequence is TGTGCCATCAGTGGGGCGGGGGGGGCCTCAGATACGCAGTATTTT.

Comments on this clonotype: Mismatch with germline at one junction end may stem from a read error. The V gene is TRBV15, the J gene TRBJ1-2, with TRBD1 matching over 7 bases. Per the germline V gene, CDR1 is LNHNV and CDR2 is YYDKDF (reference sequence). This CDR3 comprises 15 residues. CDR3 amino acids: CATSRERGLNSGYTF. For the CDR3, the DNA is TGTGCCACCAGCAGAGAGAGGGGGCTTAACTCTGGCTACACCTTC.

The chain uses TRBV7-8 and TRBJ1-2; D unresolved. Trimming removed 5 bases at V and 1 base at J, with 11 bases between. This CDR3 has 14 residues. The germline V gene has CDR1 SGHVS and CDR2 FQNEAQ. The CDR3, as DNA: TGTGCCAGCAGCCCAGATGCAGTTAACTATGGCTACACCTTC. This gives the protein CASSPDAVNYGYTF.

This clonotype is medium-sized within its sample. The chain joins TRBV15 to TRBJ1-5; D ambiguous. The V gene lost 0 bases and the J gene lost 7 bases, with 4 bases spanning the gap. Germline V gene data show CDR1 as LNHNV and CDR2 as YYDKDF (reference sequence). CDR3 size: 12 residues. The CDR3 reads CATSRDVQPQHF. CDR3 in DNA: TGTGCCACCAGCAGAGATGTCCAGCCCCAGCATTTT.

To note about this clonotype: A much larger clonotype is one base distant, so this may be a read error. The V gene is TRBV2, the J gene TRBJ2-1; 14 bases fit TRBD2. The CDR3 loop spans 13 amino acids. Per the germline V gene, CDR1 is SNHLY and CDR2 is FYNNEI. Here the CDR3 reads CASGTSGGNEQLF. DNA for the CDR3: TGTGCCAGCGGGACTAGCGGGGGCAATGAGCAGCTCTTC. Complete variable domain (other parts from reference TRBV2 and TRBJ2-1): EPEVTQTPSHQVTQMGQEVILRCVPISNHLYFYWYRQILGQKVEFLVSFYNNEISEKSEIFDDQFSVERPDGSNFTLKIRSTKLEDSAMYFCASGTSGGNEQLFGPGTRLTVL.

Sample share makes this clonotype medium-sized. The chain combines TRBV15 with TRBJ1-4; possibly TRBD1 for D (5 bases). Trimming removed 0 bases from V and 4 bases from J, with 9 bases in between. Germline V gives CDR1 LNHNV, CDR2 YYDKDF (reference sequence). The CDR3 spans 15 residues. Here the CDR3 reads CATSRDGGLNEKLFF. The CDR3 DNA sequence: TGTGCCACCAGCAGAGATGGGGGACTTAATGAAAAACTGTTTTTT.

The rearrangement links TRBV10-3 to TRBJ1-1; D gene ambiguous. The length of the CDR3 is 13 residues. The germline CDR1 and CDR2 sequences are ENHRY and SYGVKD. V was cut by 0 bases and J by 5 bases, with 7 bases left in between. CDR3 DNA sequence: TGTGCCATCAGTGAGTCCGGAGAGACTGAAGCTTTCTTT. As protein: CAISESGETEAFF.

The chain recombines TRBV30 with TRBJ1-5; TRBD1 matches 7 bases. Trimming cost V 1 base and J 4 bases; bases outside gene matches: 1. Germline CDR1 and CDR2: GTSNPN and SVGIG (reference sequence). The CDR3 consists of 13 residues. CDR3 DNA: TGTGCCTGGAGTGGGGGACAGAATCAGCCCCAGCATTTT. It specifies CAWSGGQNQPQHF.

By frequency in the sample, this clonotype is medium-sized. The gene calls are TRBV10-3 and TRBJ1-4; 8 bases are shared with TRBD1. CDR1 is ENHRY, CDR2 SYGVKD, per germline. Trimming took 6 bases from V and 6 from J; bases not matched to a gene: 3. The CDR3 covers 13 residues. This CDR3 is CAIRGQGDEKLFF. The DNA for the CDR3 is TGTGCCATCAGAGGACAGGGTGATGAAAAACTGTTTTTT.

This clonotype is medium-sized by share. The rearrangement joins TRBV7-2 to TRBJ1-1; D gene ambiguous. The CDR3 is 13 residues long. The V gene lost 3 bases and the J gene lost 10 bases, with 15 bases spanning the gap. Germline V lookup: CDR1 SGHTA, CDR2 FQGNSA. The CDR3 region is CASSLDSRSSAFF. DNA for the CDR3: TGTGCCAGCAGCTTGGACTCGAGGTCCTCAGCTTTCTTT.